What follows describes a single T cell receptor beta chain. This clone was recorded only once. Its antigen is unknown. No per-base quality is available; no much larger clone lies one base away. This same CDR3 is encoded by further DNA sequences in the sample. A cohort of some 29 patients with locally advanced or metastatic urothelial carcinoma, treated at Memorial Sloan Kettering on a trial protocol, was included. Peripheral blood mononuclear cells were collected pretreatment and during treatment, with between 1 and 8 total time points per patient. The Qiagen DNeasy Blood extraction kit was used to purify genomic DNA from total PBMCs and tumor samples. PBMCs were collected pretreatment and during treatment, and were isolated and stored as previously described. The data derive from a study of PD-L1 blockade in urothelial cancer (dated by TCRdb to about 2017). Background on the whole study: All patients started therapy in the mid-2010s and received atezolizumab 1,200 mg intravenously every 3 weeks. About 85% of the 29 patients were males with bladder-origin urothelial cancer, and about 65% of the roughly 30 reported a prior smoking history. An ECOG performance status of 0 or 1 was recorded for the patients, and 0 to 3 prior chemotherapy regimens had been received by the patients. Blood samples were analyzed 3 weeks after the start of treatment (second dose) and 6 weeks after the start of treatment. Blood samples yielded a median of around 140,000 T cells and tens of thousands of unique TCRs, with median clonality about 0.08. The study, an exploratory multi-omic analysis, examined somatic, immune and clinical correlates of response to PD-L1 blockade with atezolizumab in urothelial cancer. TCR sequencing covered pretreatment tumor samples and matched, serially collected peripheral blood taken before and after atezolizumab treatment. Progression-free survival longer than 6 months counted as durable clinical benefit, and TCR features were additionally tested against both progression-free and overall survival. In the same patients who had TCR sequencing, pretreatment tumors also underwent whole exome sequencing and RNA sequencing. About 10 patients achieved durable clinical benefit and 20 did not. Over 28 patients had pretreatment blood TCR-seq, about 25 had at least one posttreatment blood collection, and about 25 had tumor TCR-seq.

CDR1 and CDR2 are read off the germline V gene as KGHSH and LQKENI. V is clipped by 2 bases and J by 0 bases, and the sequence between their germline boundaries is 8 bases long. The cysteine opens and the phenylalanine closes a CDR3 of 15 amino acids. The CDR3 DNA has 45 bases and is translated from base 1. Paper-wide results and their limitations: Improved progression-free and overall survival was found to be associated with pretreatment peripheral blood TCR clonality below the median. Because the sample size was small (n ≈ 29) and many exploratory analyses were performed, the results are intended to be hypothesis-generating. Greater expansion of tumor-associated TCR clones in peripheral blood 3 weeks after the start of treatment was observed in patients with durable benefit (n of about 24, p = 0.022).

Synthetic TCR analog templates were spiked into each PCR so that absolute template abundance could be estimated from read counts. Using the immunoSEQ assay, TCRbeta CDR3 regions were amplified from genomic DNA with bias-controlled V and J gene primers. Sequencing of rearranged TCRbeta segments was performed at approximately 20X coverage. As for how the authors treated the data: Sequencing errors were corrected by clustering, and CDR3s were annotated against IMGT so that V, D and J genes could be assigned. Downstream analyses used only productive TCRbeta rearrangements and left out out-of-frame or stop-codon sequences. Clonality was computed as one minus Shannon entropy normalized by the log of the number of unique productive sequences. Fisher's exact test with Benjamini-Hochberg correction, using a cutoff of adjusted p below 0.01, was how clones that differed between time points or between blood and tumor were identified. Entries here come from immuneACCESS through TCRdb and include only in-frame sequences with V and J called. Some clones fail to appear in such tables; in the studies checked, an unresolved V gene covers under half of the shortfall, and the cause of the remainder is unknown. V, J and clone size are those of that table, while D and trimming were read from the DNA. In all, the sample holds 46,000 or so clones, and about 85% of those were seen once. The top ten hold around 8% of the sample.

The chain joins TRBV18 to TRBJ2-1; the D gene is perhaps TRBD2, on 5 matching bases. The sequences come from PBMCs, collected around atezolizumab (anti-PD-L1) treatment. The source of this sequence is a man between 60 and 75 years old with urothelial cancer. The DNA sequence is given as TGTGCCAGCTCACCAACGGGGTACTCCTACAATGAGCAGTTCTTC. This gives the protein CASSPTGYSYNEQFF.